This T cell receptor (beta chain) appears in the sequencing data of a study of radiation and T cells in renal cell carcinoma (dated by TCRdb to the early 2020s). Broadly, across the study: The samples were obtained from a clinical trial, where primary renal cell carcinomas were treated with 15 Gy stereotactic body radiation therapy and then removed by nephrectomy 4 weeks afterward. A total of 4 million to 5 million unique CDR3 nucleotide sequences, encoding 2,658,974 unique CDR3 amino acid sequences, were found across all 50 or so samples. In total, some 52 samples underwent TCR beta sequencing: 25 or so tumors plus 27 peripheral blood samples.

The immunoSEQ kit was used, according to the manufacturer's recommendations, to generate TCR beta libraries from genomic DNA. To prepare the libraries, a first multiplex PCR with proprietary primers was run, followed by a second PCR that added unique barcodes, and a bead cleanup was done after each round. A positive control reaction and a negative control reaction, both provided in the kit, were run with every batch of samples. The final libraries were assessed on an Agilent 4200 TapeStation D1000 ScreenTape, pooled by volume, and quantified by qPCR. Sequencing was performed on an Illumina NextSeq500 using a MidOutput 150-cycle cartridge, with 156 Read1 cycles, 15 Index1 cycles, and the kit custom primers. The pooled library was loaded at 0.75 to 1 pM, and approximately 19% PhiX control was spiked in. In the paper's pipeline: Vendor-processed data were analyzed in R, and a clonotype was defined as all T cells sharing the same CDR3 nucleotide sequence. In the clone abundance analyses, frequencies were normalized to the 10,000 most abundant clones in each sample. Before analysis, public T cell clones were removed, and these numbered fewer than six per sample on average. Tumor-enriched and baseline blood-enriched clonotypes were defined by at least a 32-fold difference in abundance between compartments. Clonotypes expanded or contracted between blood time points were identified with a beta-binomial differential abundance model. Tumor-blood repertoire similarity was measured with the Baroni-Urbani and Buser coefficient, and groups were compared using two-tailed Wilcoxon tests in R. In its TCRdb copy, this immuneACCESS table keeps in-frame sequences only and misses some clones. Where compared with another copy, unresolved V genes explain less than half of these, and the others have no known cause. That table gives V, J and clone size, and the DNA gave D and trimming. Across this sample there are about 58,000 clones, with around 78% seen only once. The ten largest clonotypes hold about 7% of the sample.

Comment on this clone: Its antigen is still unknown. No quality values exist for individual bases; no much larger clone is one base distant.

Per the publication, the time point label means: blood 2 weeks post-SBRT. This specimen's treatment or condition label, per the study, means: 15 Gy SBRT to primary tumor, nephrectomy 4 weeks later. To follow tumor-enriched clonotypes, peripheral blood was collected serially from radiation-treated patients at baseline and again at 2 weeks and 4 weeks after SBRT. Every patient had renal cell carcinoma of clear cell pathology. Genomic DNA for TCR sequencing was prepared using the QIAamp DNA Blood Mini Kit (Qiagen). The analyses included only samples that passed all quality control checks. The CDR3 runs 16 amino acids, cysteine and phenylalanine included. Solely the CDR3 DNA is kept, with 48 bases framed from the first base. V drops 3 bases and J drops 0 bases, leaving 11 bases in between. As encoded in the germline V gene (reference sequence), CDR1 is LNHDA while CDR2 is SQIVND. Beyond this particular receptor, the publication reports: Tracking of blood repertoire dynamics stopped at roughly 29 days after treatment, with no follow-up past that point. The single-armed trial design could not address effects of radiation dose or scheduling on the TCR repertoire. Because no pretreatment tumor biopsies were available, whether clonotypes were present in the tumor at baseline could not be determined. In blood, the top tumor clonotypes increased between baseline and 2 weeks post-radiation and then shrank by 4 weeks, which suggests that tumor-resident clones expanded only transiently.

The TCR sequence derives from a man in his fifties or sixties with renal cell carcinoma. The specimen was blood, collected from a patient whose treatment included radiotherapy and nephrectomy. This sequence uses TRBV19 and TRBJ2-2, with TRBD1 perhaps the D gene, on 5 matching bases. The CDR3 region has the sequence CASSMMIGANTGELFF. The DNA sequence is given as TGTGCCAGTAGTATGATGATAGGGGCGAACACCGGGGAGCTGTTTTTT.